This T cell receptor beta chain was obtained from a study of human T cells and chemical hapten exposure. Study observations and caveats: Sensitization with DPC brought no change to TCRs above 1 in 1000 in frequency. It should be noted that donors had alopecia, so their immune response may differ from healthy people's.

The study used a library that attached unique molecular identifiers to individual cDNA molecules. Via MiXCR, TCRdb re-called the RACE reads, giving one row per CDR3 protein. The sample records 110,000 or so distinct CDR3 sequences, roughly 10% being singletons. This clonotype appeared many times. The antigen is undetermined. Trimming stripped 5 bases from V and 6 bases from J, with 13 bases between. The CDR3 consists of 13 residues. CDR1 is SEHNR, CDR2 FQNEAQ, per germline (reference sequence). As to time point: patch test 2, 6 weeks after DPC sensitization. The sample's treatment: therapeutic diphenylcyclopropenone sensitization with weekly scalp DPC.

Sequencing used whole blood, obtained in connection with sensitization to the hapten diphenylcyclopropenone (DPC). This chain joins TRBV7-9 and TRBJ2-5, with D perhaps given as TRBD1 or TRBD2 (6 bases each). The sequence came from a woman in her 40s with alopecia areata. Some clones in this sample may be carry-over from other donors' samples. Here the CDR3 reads CASSVGGAQTQYF. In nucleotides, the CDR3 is TGTGCCAGCAGCGTGGGGGGCGCCCAGACCCAGTACTTC.